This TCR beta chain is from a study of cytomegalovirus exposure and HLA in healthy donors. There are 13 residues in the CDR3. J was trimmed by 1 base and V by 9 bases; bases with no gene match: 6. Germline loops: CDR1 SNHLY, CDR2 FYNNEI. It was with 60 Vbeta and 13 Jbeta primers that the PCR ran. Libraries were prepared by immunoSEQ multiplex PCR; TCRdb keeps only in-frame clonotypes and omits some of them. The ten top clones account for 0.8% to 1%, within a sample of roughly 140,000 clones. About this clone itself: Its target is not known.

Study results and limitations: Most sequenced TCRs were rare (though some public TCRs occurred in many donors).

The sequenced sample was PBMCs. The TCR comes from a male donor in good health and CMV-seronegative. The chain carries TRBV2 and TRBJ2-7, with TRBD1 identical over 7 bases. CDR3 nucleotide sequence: TGTGCCAGTGGGACAGTCCGTTCCTACGAGCAGTACTTC. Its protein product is CASGTVRSYEQYF.